This entry describes one T cell receptor (beta chain). Antigen specificity is unknown. The CDR3 is made up of 13 amino acids. Looked up from germline, CDR1 is SGHDN and CDR2 is FVKESK. Between the trimmed V and J ends, which lost 2 bases and 9 bases, there was a span of 11 bases. The data stem from a study of CD8+ T cells in alopecia areata. Study-wide findings and caveats: It was lesional scalp, especially alopecia totalis/universalis, that showed higher clonality than normal scalp.

Following RNA extraction, reverse transcription yielded cDNA that acted as the sequencing template. The assay was immunoSEQ multiplex PCR, and TCRdb's table has in-frame clones only and misses some. Found here are more than 200,000 clones, less than 45% of them singletons; the top ten hold around 2.5%. Treatment specified: oral pan-JAK inhibitor, 5-10 mg twice daily. This rearrangement joins TRBV14 to TRBJ2-1; no clear D. The origin of this receptor is a human donor with alopecia areata. The starting material was CD4+ T cells sorted from blood, obtained around week 36, from a patient treated with tofacitinib. The CDR3 nucleotides are TGTGCCAGCAGCCAATCCACACCCGGTGAGCAGTTCTTC. This sequence encodes CASSQSTPGEQFF. Looking up the rest from reference TRBV14 and TRBJ2-1 gives the full variable domain: EAGVTQFPSHSVIEKGQTVTLRCDPISGHDNLYWYRRVMGKEIKFLLHFVKESKQDESGMPNNRFLAERTGGTYSTLKVQPAELEDSGVYFCASSQSTPGEQFFGPGTRLTVL.